The sequence of this TCR beta chain was determined in a study of shared clonotypes between healthy human individuals. This clone was picked up a small number of times. The antigen is unknown. The study's findings and limits: Limited genetic and exposure-history diversity came from having few donors.

Cells designated naive CD8 were CD45RO-negative and were positively selected for CCR7, with terminally differentiated effector memory CD45RA+ cells excluded. Germline-derived CDR1 and CDR2 are SEHNR and FQNEAQ (reference sequence). V gave up 8 bases and J gave up 0 bases, with 16 bases separating them. The CDR3 extends over 15 amino acids. This table comes from immunoSEQ multiplex PCR, and its TCRdb copy is limited to in-frame clones, with some not included. The sample includes about 2.1 million clones, just over 90% seen only once; the top ten take more than 1.5%. The receptor was isolated from a man between 18 and 35 years old in good health. Some clones in this sample may be carry-over from other donors' samples. Sequencing was done on a sample of naive CD8+ T cells from PBMCs. The chain is built from TRBV7-9 and TRBJ1-2; the D gene is possibly TRBD1 (6 bases). In DNA form, the CDR3 reads TGTGCCAGCCCGGGCACAGGGAGTACTAACTATGGCTACACCTTC. Translating it yields CASPGTGSTNYGYTF.